This TCR beta chain was identified during a study of neurological immune-mediated disorders. TCRdb re-called the 5' RACE reads through MiXCR, storing one row per CDR3 protein. The sample comprises about 20,000 distinct CDR3 sequences, under 35% of which are singletons, and roughly a third rests with the top ten. Unsorted libraries came from 2 million PBMCs stored at -80 °C. Germline lookup yields CDR1 SGHTA and CDR2 FQGNSA. Trimming took 3 bases from V and 3 from J, leaving 12 bases between them. The CDR3 sequence is 16 residues long. This clonotype was sampled from a man between 45 and 60 years old with HTLV-1-associated myelopathy (HAM/TSP). The chain carries TRBV7-2 and TRBJ1-6; D remains ambiguous. Material for sequencing was PBMCs. The DNA of the CDR3 is TGTGCCAGCAGCTTTCCTAGCCGGATCTATAATTCACCCCTCCACTTT. Its protein is CASSFPSRIYNSPLHF.